A single T cell receptor beta chain is shown here with its context. What this receptor recognizes is not known. Nothing much larger sits one base from this clone, and base qualities are not available. This specimen comes from a study of blood T cells in healthy people across ages (dated by TCRdb to between 2015 and 2016). As for the study more broadly: Template switching captured roughly one uniquely barcoded TCR beta cDNA molecule per two T cells in model experiments. Age-related changes in TCR beta repertoire diversity were measured in the study by deep sequencing normalized with unique cDNA molecular identifiers. The donors were split into four age groups: young (average about 16 years), middle-aged (39), aged (approximately 59) and long-lived (under 85). Donors of different ages were randomly distributed across sequencing lanes to avoid experimental bias. Two additional independent replicas of 1 million unique cDNA reads from the same blood draw were analyzed for two donors (one aged 18 to 29 and one aged 80 or older). General conclusions and limits of the study: Compared with the aged group, the long-lived group had more naive CD4+ T cells, fewer expanded clones and increased TCR diversity, a pattern suggesting age selection. Estimates of total diversity from one million sequenced T cells were regarded as lower bounds and underestimates. A strong correlation was found between observed TCR beta diversity and the percentage of naive T cells measured by flow cytometry. Bulk unsorted PBMC profiling prevented conclusive comparison of naive and antigen-experienced compartments. Donor CMV infection status was unknown, potentially confounding age-related changes in expanded clonotypes. As age increased, observed TCR beta diversity per million T cells dropped in a roughly linear way, and a significant reduction was already evident by age approximately 40.

Receptors were amplified or captured by 5' RACE. The second PCR ran for about 6 to 12 cycles and used a J-beta primer mix along with a sample-barcoded 5' primer. A unique molecular identifier was introduced onto each TCR beta cDNA molecule by a template-switch 5' adaptor carrying 12 random nucleotides. At least 2.5 million CDR3-containing paired-end reads were obtained from each sample. First-strand cDNA was synthesized from all RNA with the Mint cDNA synthesis kit, primed by a TRBC-specific oligonucleotide. After uracil-DNA glycosylase treatment, a first 18-cycle PCR used universal primers M1SS and BC2_uni_R on all cDNA. The paper's data handling went like this. Each sample was normalized by randomly selecting 1 million high-quality reads, each carrying a distinct molecular identifier. Instead of being binned into consensus sequences, reads with shared molecular identifiers were discarded. MiTCR, with a Q25 quality threshold and the strictest error-elimination algorithm, was used for CDR3 identification, clonotype clustering and error correction. A nonparametric unseen species model with Euler transformation was used to estimate a lower bound on total TCR beta diversity. Using fastp at Q25 and MiXCR, TCRdb reprocessed the public reads and kept productive beta chains. Each CDR3 protein appears once, grouped with its most common genes and DNA. The V and J calls, along with clone size, are taken from TCRdb and not from the paper's own processing. This sample lists around 2 million distinct CDR3 sequences; around 40% were detected once. The biggest ten clones account for about 23% of the sample.

CDR1 and CDR2, looked up from the germline V gene, are LGHNA and YSLEER. V lost 4 bases and J lost 0 bases; the stretch between them is 15 bases long. From its cysteine to its phenylalanine, the CDR3 spans 17 amino acids. Only the CDR3 part of the read is kept: 51 bases, read in frame from the first base. Donors were 35 to 40 systemically healthy Caucasian individuals from Russia aged roughly 6 to 100 years. Each donor gave 8 to 10 milliliters of peripheral blood, collected into EDTA-treated Vacutainer tubes. Ficoll-Paque density-gradient centrifugation was used to isolate PBMCs, with at least 7 million obtained per sample. Total RNA was extracted from PBMCs with Trizol reagent, with at least 5.5 micrograms obtained per sample. For every donor, an aliquot of PBMCs went through flow cytometry to measure the percentages of naive CD45RAhigh/CD27high T cells.

Sequenced sample: blood. Here the chain combines TRBV4-3 and TRBJ2-2; the D segment could be TRBD1, given 5 matching bases. This sequence originates from a human donor in good health. The sequenced DNA is TGCGCCAGCAGCCCCCAAACTGGGGCCGCGAACACCGGGGAGCTGTTTTTT. It codes for CASSPQTGAANTGELFF.